In its sample, the clone carrying this T cell receptor beta chain was seen a few times. Its antigen is still unknown. The data derive from a study of T cells after yellow fever vaccination. Points from the study as a whole: Some clonotypes, a small share, were shared between CD4 and CD8 compartments. Secondary responses were weaker yet peaked faster, day 5 versus 15.

MiXCR was run by TCRdb on the 5' RACE reads, yielding one entry per CDR3 protein. The table lists about 300,000 distinct CDR3 sequences, around 3.9% of them singletons. This CDR3 has 16 amino acids. The germline V gene encodes CDR1 SGDLS and CDR2 YYNGEE. V lost 3 bases to trimming and J lost 6 bases; unmatched junction nucleotides: 8. The sequences come from PBMCs, collected 5 days after the yellow fever booster vaccination. The chain couples TRBV9 to TRBJ2-2; 10 positions match TRBD2. The sequence was obtained from a man aged 18 to 29 who received the YFV17D yellow fever vaccine. As DNA, the CDR3 is TGTGCCAGCAGCGCGGTAGCGGGAGGTCCCCCCGGGGAGCTGTTTTTT. Translating gives CASSAVAGGPPGELFF.